This TCR beta chain was obtained from a study of T-cell reconstitution after alpha-beta-depleted transplantation in children. Study results and caveats: Diversity and T-cell counts at one year after transplant derived mostly from new T cells. Diversity of TCRbeta at day 60 was high in some patients, arising from surviving recipient T cells and thymic progenitors.

To note about this clonotype: Its antigen is still unknown.

As it was prepared, the TCRbeta library received unique molecular identifiers. TCRdb analysed the PCR reads with MiXCR anew, one entry per CDR3 protein. This sample has 540,000 or so distinct CDR3 sequences, with approximately 22% found just once. Germline-derived CDR1 and CDR2 are MNHEY and SVGEGT. The V gene end was trimmed by 7 bases and the J gene end by 2 bases; junction bases not matched to a gene: 20. The CDR3 consists of 20 residues. The chain recombines TRBV6-2 or TRBV6-3 with TRBJ2-2; 9 bases map to TRBD2. The TCR was taken from a boy under three years old who had a stem cell transplant for acute myeloid leukemia, so the T cells may come from the graft donor. The input for sequencing was PBMCs, mostly from graft donor cells, taken 360 days after TCRalphabeta/CD19-depleted stem cell transplant. CDR3 DNA sequence: TGTGCCAGCAAAACCCAAATCCCGGGACTAGCCGCCCGAAACACCGGGGAGCTGTTTTTT. Its protein is CASKTQIPGLAARNTGELFF.